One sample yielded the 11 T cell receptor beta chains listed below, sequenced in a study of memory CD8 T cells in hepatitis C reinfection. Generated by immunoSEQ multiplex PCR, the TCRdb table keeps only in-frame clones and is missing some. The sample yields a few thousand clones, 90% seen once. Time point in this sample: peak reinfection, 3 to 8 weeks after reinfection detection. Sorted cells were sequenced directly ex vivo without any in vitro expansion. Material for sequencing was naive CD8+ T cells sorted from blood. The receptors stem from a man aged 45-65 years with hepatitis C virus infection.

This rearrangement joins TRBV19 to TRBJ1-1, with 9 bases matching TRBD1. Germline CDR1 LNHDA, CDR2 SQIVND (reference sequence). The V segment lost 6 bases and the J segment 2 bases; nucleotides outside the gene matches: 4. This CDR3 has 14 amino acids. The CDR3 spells CASSGTGYNTEAFF. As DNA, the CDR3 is TGTGCCAGTAGCGGGACAGGGTATAACACTGAAGCTTTCTTT.

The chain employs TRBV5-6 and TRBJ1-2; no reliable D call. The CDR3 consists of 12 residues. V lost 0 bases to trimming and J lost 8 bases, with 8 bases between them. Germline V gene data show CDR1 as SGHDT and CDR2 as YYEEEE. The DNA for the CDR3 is TGTGCCAGCAGCTTGGAAGGGAGGGGCTACACCTTC. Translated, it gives CASSLEGRGYTF.

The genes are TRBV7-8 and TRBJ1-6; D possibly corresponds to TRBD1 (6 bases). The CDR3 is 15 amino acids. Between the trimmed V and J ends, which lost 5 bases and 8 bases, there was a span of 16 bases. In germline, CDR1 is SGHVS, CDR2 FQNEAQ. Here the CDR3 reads CASSPWTVSYSPLHF. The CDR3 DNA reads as TGTGCCAGCAGCCCCTGGACAGTCAGCTATTCACCCCTCCACTTT.

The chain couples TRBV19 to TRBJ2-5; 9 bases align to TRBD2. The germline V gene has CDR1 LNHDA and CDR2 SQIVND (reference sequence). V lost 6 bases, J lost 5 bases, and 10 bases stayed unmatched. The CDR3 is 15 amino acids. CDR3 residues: CASSDSGRGGETQYF. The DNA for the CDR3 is TGTGCCAGTAGCGATAGCGGGAGAGGCGGTGAGACCCAGTACTTC.

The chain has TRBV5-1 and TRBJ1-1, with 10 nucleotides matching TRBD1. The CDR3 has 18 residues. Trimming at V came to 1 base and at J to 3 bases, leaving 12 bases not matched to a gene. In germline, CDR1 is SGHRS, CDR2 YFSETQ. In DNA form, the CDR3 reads TGCGCCAGCAGCTTGTTGGGACAGGGGAAGCTTATGGACACTGAAGCTTTCTTT. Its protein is CASSLLGQGKLMDTEAFF. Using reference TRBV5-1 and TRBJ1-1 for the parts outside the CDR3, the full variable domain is KAGVTQTPRYLIKTRGQQVTLSCSPISGHRSVSWYQQTPGQGLQFLFEYFSETQRNKGNFPGRFSGRQFSNSRSEMNVSTLELGDSALYLCASSLLGQGKLMDTEAFFGQGTRLTVV.

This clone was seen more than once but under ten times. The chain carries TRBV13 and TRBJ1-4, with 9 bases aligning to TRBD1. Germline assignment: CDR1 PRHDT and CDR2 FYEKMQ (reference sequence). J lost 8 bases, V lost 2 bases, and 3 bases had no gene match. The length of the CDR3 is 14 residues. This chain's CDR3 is CASSLLGQGEKLFF. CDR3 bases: TGTGCCAGCAGCTTATTGGGACAGGGAGAAAAACTGTTTTTT. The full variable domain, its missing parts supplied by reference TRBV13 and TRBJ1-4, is AAGVIQSPRHLIKEKRETATLKCYPIPRHDTVYWYQQGPGQDPQFLISFYEKMQSDKGSIPDRFSAQQFSDYHSELNMSSLELGDSALYFCASSLLGQGEKLFFGSGTQLSVL.

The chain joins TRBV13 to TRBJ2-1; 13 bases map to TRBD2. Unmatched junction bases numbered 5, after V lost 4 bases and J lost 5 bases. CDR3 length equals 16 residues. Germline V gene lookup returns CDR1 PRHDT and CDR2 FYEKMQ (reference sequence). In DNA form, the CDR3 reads TGTGCCAGCAGCTATCCGGGACTAGCGGGACACAATGAGCAGTTCTTC. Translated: CASSYPGLAGHNEQFF.

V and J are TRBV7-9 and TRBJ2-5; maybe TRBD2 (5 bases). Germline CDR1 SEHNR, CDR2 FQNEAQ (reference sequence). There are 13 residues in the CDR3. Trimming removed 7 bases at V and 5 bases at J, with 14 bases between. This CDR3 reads CASTSAGRETQYF. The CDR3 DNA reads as TGTGCCAGCACTTCCGCGGGCCGGGAGACCCAGTACTTC. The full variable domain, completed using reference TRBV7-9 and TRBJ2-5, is DTGVSQNPRHKITKRGQNVTFRCDPISEHNRLYWYRQTLGQGPEFLTYFQNEAQLEKSRLLSDRFSAERPKGSFSTLEIQRTEQGDSAMYLCASTSAGRETQYFGPGTRLLVL.

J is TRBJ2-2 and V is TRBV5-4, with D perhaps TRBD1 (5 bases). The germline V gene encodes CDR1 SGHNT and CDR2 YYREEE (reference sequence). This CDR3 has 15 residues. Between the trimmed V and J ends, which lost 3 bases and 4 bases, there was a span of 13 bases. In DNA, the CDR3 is TGTGCCAGCAGCTACTTGACAGAAGGCACCGGGGAGCTGTTTTTT. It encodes CASSYLTEGTGELFF.

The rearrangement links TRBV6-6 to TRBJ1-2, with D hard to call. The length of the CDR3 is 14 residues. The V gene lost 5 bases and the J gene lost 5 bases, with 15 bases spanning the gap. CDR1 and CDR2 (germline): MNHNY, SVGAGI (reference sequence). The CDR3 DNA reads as TGTGCCAGCAGTGCGGCCCATTCCCTATATGGCTACACCTTC. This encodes CASSAAHSLYGYTF.

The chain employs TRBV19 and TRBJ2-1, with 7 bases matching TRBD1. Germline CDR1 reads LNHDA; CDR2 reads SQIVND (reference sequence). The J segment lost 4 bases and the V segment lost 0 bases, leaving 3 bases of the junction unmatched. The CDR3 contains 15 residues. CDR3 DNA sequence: TGTGCCAGTAGTATAGACCCACAGGGGTACAATGAGCAGTTCTTC. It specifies CASSIDPQGYNEQFF. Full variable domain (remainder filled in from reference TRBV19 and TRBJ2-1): DGGITQSPKYLFRKEGQNVTLSCEQNLNHDAMYWYRQDPGQGLRLIYYSQIVNDFQKGDIAEGYSVSREKKESFPLTVTSAQKNPTAFYLCASSIDPQGYNEQFFGPGTRLTVL.